The 27 T cell receptor beta chains reported below all come from one sample, sequenced in a study of cytomegalovirus exposure and HLA in healthy donors. Primers: 60 Vbeta forward and 13 Jbeta reverse. Some clones are missing from TCRdb's copy, which holds only in-frame ones; the method was immunoSEQ multiplex PCR. The sample includes some 140,000 clones, under 80% seen only once; the top ten take around 2.3%. The sequencing sample was made of PBMCs. All receptors derive from a man aged 25 to 40 in good health and CMV-seronegative.

This clone was found once. The V and J genes are TRBV4-2 and TRBJ1-2; tentative D call: TRBD1 (5 bases). CDR1 and CDR2 from the germline V gene are LGHNA and YNFKEQ. CDR3 length equals 16 residues. V was shortened by 0 bases and J by 2 bases, with 13 bases between the two germline ends. The CDR3 nucleotides read TGTGCCAGCAGCCAAGACACTGGGGCGGCGAACTATGGCTACACCTTC. Amino acid sequence: CASSQDTGAANYGYTF.

The chain joins TRBV9 to TRBJ1-2; D not resolved. Germline lookup yields CDR1 SGDLS and CDR2 YYNGEE. Trimming left V 3 bases short and J 5 bases short, with 14 bases between. The CDR3 length is 14 residues. The CDR3 protein is CASSAGIPSYGYTF. The CDR3 DNA follows: TGTGCCAGCAGCGCCGGGATTCCCAGTTATGGCTACACCTTC. Full variable domain (remainder filled in from reference TRBV9 and TRBJ1-2): DSGVTQTPKHLITATGQRVTLRCSPRSGDLSVYWYQQSLDQGLQFLIQYYNGEERAKGNILERFSAQQFPDLHSELNLSSLELGDSALYFCASSAGIPSYGYTFGSGTRLTVV.

The rearrangement links TRBV28 to TRBJ2-5, with TRBD2 matching over 9 bases. The DNA matches TRBJ2-7 better at its end, which makes the J call doubtful. This CDR3 has 18 residues. Germline-derived CDR1 and CDR2 are MDHEN and SYDVKM. The CDR3 region has the DNA TGTGCCAGCAGTTCTCGGAGGATAGCGGGGGCGGTACACTACGAGCAGTACTTC. Translating gives CASSSRRIAGAVHYEQYF.

The chain uses TRBV29-1 and TRBJ1-1; 8 nucleotides align to TRBD1. With V trimmed by 6 bases and J by 4 bases, 10 bases remained unmatched. The CDR3 spans 14 residues. The germline CDR1 and CDR2 sequences are SQVTM and ANQGSEA. The CDR3 DNA follows: TGCAGCGTAAAGGACCCGGACAGGGCCACTGAAGCTTTCTTT. Translating it yields CSVKDPDRATEAFF.

J is TRBJ2-5 and V is TRBV5-6; D is unresolved. CDR1 SGHDT and CDR2 YYEEEE come from the germline V gene. The CDR3 contains 15 residues. The V gene lost 0 bases and the J gene lost 5 bases, with 14 bases spanning the gap. Written as DNA, the CDR3 is TGTGCCAGCAGCTTGGCCAGTGACACGACGGAGACCCAGTACTTC. This codes for CASSLASDTTETQYF.

This chain uses TRBV27 with TRBJ1-2; maybe TRBD1 (5 bases). Germline-derived CDR1 and CDR2 are MNHEY and SMNVEV (reference sequence). There are 15 residues in the CDR3. Trimming removed 5 bases at V and 4 bases at J, with 17 bases between. This chain's CDR3 is CASSNQTVPLYGYTF. The CDR3 region has the DNA TGTGCCAGCAGTAATCAGACAGTCCCGCTCTATGGCTACACCTTC.

The DNA for the CDR3 is TGTGCCAGCAGTTATTCGCCAGGGGGCAATCAGCCCCAGCATTTT. Its protein product is CASSYSPGGNQPQHF. The chain couples TRBV28 to TRBJ1-5; D is perhaps TRBD1 (6 bases). The CDR3 contains 15 residues. Between the trimmed V and J ends, which lost 4 bases and 2 bases, there was a span of 12 bases. CDR1 and CDR2 (germline): MDHEN, SYDVKM.

This clone was counted only a few times. The chain recombines TRBV14 with TRBJ1-1; 12 bases match TRBD1. The CDR3 covers 18 residues. The germline V gene has CDR1 SGHDN and CDR2 FVKESK. Germline trimming cut 0 bases from V and 5 bases from J; bases unmatched to any gene: 10. Here the CDR3 reads CASSQEGWGQGAYTEAFF. The CDR3 DNA is TGTGCCAGCAGCCAAGAAGGTTGGGGACAGGGGGCATATACTGAAGCTTTCTTT.

This clone has a single count. The chain employs TRBV5-4 and TRBJ2-7, with 8 bases fitting TRBD1. J gave up 2 bases and V 0 bases, and 4 bases lay outside the gene matches. The V gene's germline CDR1 is SGHNT and CDR2 YYREEE (reference sequence). This CDR3 is 15 amino acids long. CDR3 sequence (DNA): TGTGCCAGCAGCTTGGTAACAGGGGGTACCTACGAGCAGTACTTC. Translating it yields CASSLVTGGTYEQYF.

The rearrangement links TRBV10-2 to TRBJ2-1; TRBD2 matches at 13 bases. Trimming removed 8 bases from V and 4 bases from J; junction bases left unmatched: 5. CDR1 and CDR2 (germline): WSHSY, SAAADI. The CDR3 totals 15 residues. CDR3 DNA sequence: TGCGCCAGCGTGACTAGCGGGGGGCTATACAATGAGCAGTTCTTC. It codes for CASVTSGGLYNEQFF.

The table lists this clone with a few counts. CDR3 nucleotide sequence: TGTGCCAGCAGTCACGGACAGGGACGAAGGGAGACCCAGTACTTC. This translates into CASSHGQGRRETQYF. V and J are TRBV6-6 and TRBJ2-5; TRBD1 matches at 8 bases. CDR3 size: 15 residues. Germline CDR1 and CDR2: MNHNY and SVGAGI (reference sequence). With 5 bases clipped from V and 5 bases from J, the junction kept 10 bases outside the gene matches.

The chain is built from TRBV10-3 and TRBJ2-3, with D tentatively TRBD1 (5 bases). V was pared by 5 bases and J by 2 bases, with 11 bases between. The CDR3 length is 14 residues. Germline V CDR1 and CDR2: ENHRY, SYGVKD. The CDR3 bases are TGTGCCATCAGTTCCCAGGGTCTCACAGATACGCAGTATTTT. Its translation: CAISSQGLTDTQYF.

The chain has TRBV5-6 and TRBJ2-5; maybe TRBD1 (6 bases). The CDR3 contains 15 residues. V was shortened by 2 bases and J by 5 bases, with 16 bases between the two germline ends. Germline V CDR1 and CDR2: SGHDT, YYEEEE. The CDR3 reads CASSLQSTGWETQYF. CDR3 nucleotides: TGTGCCAGCAGCTTACAATCAACAGGGTGGGAGACCCAGTACTTC.

This clone has only one observation. V gene TRBV2 combines with J gene TRBJ1-5, with 12 bases fitting TRBD1. Unmatched junction bases numbered 4, after V lost 7 bases and J lost 6 bases. The germline V gene has CDR1 SNHLY and CDR2 FYNNEI. The CDR3 has 14 amino acids. The DNA of the CDR3 is TGTGCCAGCAAGGGACAGGGGGCCTTTCAGCCCCAGCATTTT. Translating gives CASKGQGAFQPQHF.

The chain links TRBV9 to TRBJ1-5, with D tentatively TRBD1 (5 bases). Trimming took off 0 bases at V and 2 bases at J, with 6 bases between the two ends. CDR1 and CDR2 (germline): SGDLS, YYNGEE. The CDR3 extends over 14 amino acids. Here the CDR3 DNA reads TGTGCCAGCAGCGTAGGACAGCGCAATCAGCCCCAGCATTTT. Translation gives CASSVGQRNQPQHF.

This clone occurred once. The genes are TRBV25-1 and TRBJ1-3, with TRBD1 matching over 8 bases. The CDR3 sequence is 14 residues long. V lost 6 bases to trimming and J lost 2 bases; unmatched junction nucleotides: 3. CDR1 is MGHDK, CDR2 SYGVNS, per germline. CDR3 protein: CASRTGAPGNTIYF. Written as DNA, the CDR3 is TGTGCCAGCAGGACAGGGGCCCCTGGAAACACCATATATTTT.

This clone has only a few counts. J is TRBJ1-2 and V is TRBV4-3; the D is unclear. Between the trimmed V and J ends, which lost 3 bases and 2 bases, there was a span of 13 bases. This CDR3 is built from 15 residues. Germline values: CDR1 LGHNA, CDR2 YSLEER. The CDR3 loop reads CASSQSPTGNYGYTF. The CDR3 coding sequence is TGCGCCAGCAGCCAGTCTCCAACGGGGAACTATGGCTACACCTTC.

This clone showed up just once. The chain combines TRBV28 with TRBJ2-7; the D is unclear. The V end lost 6 bases, the J end lost 0 bases, and 12 bases lay between the germline ends. Germline lookup yields CDR1 MDHEN and CDR2 SYDVKM. The CDR3 loop spans 14 amino acids. CDR3 sequence (DNA): TGTGCCAGCAGCCAGCCTCAGGTCTCCTACGAGCAGTACTTC. Translated, it gives CASSQPQVSYEQYF.

Concerning this clone itself: One end of the junction fails to match germline, which may point to a read error. The chain joins TRBV28 to TRBJ1-5; D call uncertain. Germline-derived CDR1 and CDR2 are MDHEN and SYDVKM. The CDR3 loop spans 10 amino acids. In nucleotides, the CDR3 is TGTGCCAGCAGTCAGACTACTCAGAATTTT. Translation: CASSQTTQNF.

The rearrangement joins TRBV14 to TRBJ2-5, with D possibly being TRBD1 (6 bases). The J call may be faulty, since TRBJ2-7 better matches the DNA end. This CDR3 spans 15 amino acids. Germline V gene data show CDR1 as SGHDN and CDR2 as FVKESK. CDR3 nucleotides: TGTGCCAGCAGCCAAGGGATCGGACAGTACTACGAGCAGTACTTC. It yields the protein CASSQGIGQYYEQYF.

The chain joins TRBV11-1 to TRBJ2-5, with TRBD2 as a possible D gene (5 bases). The CDR3 runs to 13 residues. Germline V CDR1 and CDR2: SGHAT, FQDESV (reference sequence). The germline V and J ends were trimmed by 8 bases and 0 bases, with 10 bases remaining between them. CDR3 sequence (DNA): TGTGCCAGCGGGGAAGCGGACCAAGAGACCCAGTACTTC. It translates to CASGEADQETQYF.

This clone has just a few counts. The rearrangement joins TRBV2 to TRBJ1-4; D is perhaps TRBD1 (5 bases). CDR3 size: 17 residues. The germline V and J ends were trimmed by 6 bases and 3 bases, with 20 bases remaining between them. The germline gives CDR1 SNHLY, CDR2 FYNNEI. For the CDR3, the DNA is TGTGCCAGCAGCGGTCATCGACTGACAGTTGCTAATGAAAAACTGTTTTTT. Translating gives CASSGHRLTVANEKLFF. The full variable domain, rest sourced from reference TRBV2 and TRBJ1-4, is EPEVTQTPSHQVTQMGQEVILRCVPISNHLYFYWYRQILGQKVEFLVSFYNNEISEKSEIFDDQFSVERPDGSNFTLKIRSTKLEDSAMYFCASSGHRLTVANEKLFFGSGTQLSVL.

The sample holds one count of this clone. This rearrangement joins TRBV2 to TRBJ1-2; 8 nucleotides agree with TRBD1. V lost 5 bases and J lost 0; bases outside the gene matches: 5. Germline values: CDR1 SNHLY, CDR2 FYNNEI. The CDR3 contains 15 residues. The DNA for the CDR3 is TGTGCCAGCAGTCCGGGACAGGAAGCTAACTATGGCTACACCTTC. It codes for CASSPGQEANYGYTF.

The rearrangement uses TRBV5-5 and TRBJ2-7; the D gene is possibly TRBD1 (7 bases). In germline, CDR1 is SGHKS, CDR2 YYEKEE (reference sequence). This CDR3 is 14 amino acids long. V was cut by 3 bases and J by 3 bases, with 13 bases left in between. CDR3 amino acids: CASSWGDSFYEQYF. CDR3 coding DNA: TGTGCCAGCAGCTGGGGGGACAGCTTCTACGAGCAGTACTTC.

This clone has only a few counts. CDR3 region: CASSWDSTYEQYF. CDR3 DNA: TGTGCCAGCAGCTGGGACAGCACCTACGAGCAGTACTTC. The chain links TRBV7-9 to TRBJ2-5; 7 bases match TRBD1. The DNA end is a closer match to TRBJ2-7, so the J assignment may be wrong. Germline loops: CDR1 SEHNR, CDR2 FQNEAQ (reference sequence). The CDR3 loop spans 13 amino acids.

The genes are TRBV19 and TRBJ1-1; D call uncertain. Looked up from germline, CDR1 is LNHDA and CDR2 is SQIVND (reference sequence). V lost 3 bases, J lost 0 bases, and 5 bases lay in between. The CDR3 runs 13 residues. The CDR3: CASSMSVNTEAFF. CDR3 bases: TGTGCCAGTAGTATGAGTGTGAACACTGAAGCTTTCTTT. The whole variable domain, remainder taken from reference TRBV19 and TRBJ1-1, is DGGITQSPKYLFRKEGQNVTLSCEQNLNHDAMYWYRQDPGQGLRLIYYSQIVNDFQKGDIAEGYSVSREKKESFPLTVTSAQKNPTAFYLCASSMSVNTEAFFGQGTRLTVV.

The J gene is TRBJ2-2, the V gene TRBV2, with 7 bases matching TRBD1. J lost 1 base, V lost 8 bases, and 7 bases had no gene match. The CDR3 sequence is 15 residues long. Germline V gives CDR1 SNHLY, CDR2 FYNNEI. The CDR3 region has the DNA TGTGCCAGCCGTGTAAGGACAGGGAACACCGGGGAGCTGTTTTTT. Translated: CASRVRTGNTGELFF.